This TCR beta chain originates from a study of T cells after yellow fever vaccination. MiXCR, applied by TCRdb to the 5' RACE reads, yields one record per CDR3 protein. The table lists 100,000 to 150,000 distinct CDR3 sequences, approximately 7.1% of them singletons. This clonotype appeared many times. Germline assignment: CDR1 DFQATT and CDR2 SNEGSKA (reference sequence). The CDR3 totals 15 residues. V dropped 7 bases and J dropped 4; count of bases not matched to a gene: 8. The sequence was collected from a man younger than 35 who received the YFV17D yellow fever vaccine. J is TRBJ2-5 and V is TRBV20-1; 14 bases match TRBD2. Sequencing used CD4+ T cells sorted from PBMCs, obtained roughly seven weeks after the first yellow fever vaccination. The CDR3 sequence is CSGTSGGQITETQYF. The CDR3 region has the DNA TGCAGTGGGACTAGCGGGGGGCAGATAACAGAGACCCAGTACTTC.